This TCR beta chain was captured by sequencing in a study of CDR3 diversity in severe acne. The table lists this clonotype with many counts. TCRdb redid the calling of the PCR reads with MiXCR, one entry per CDR3 protein. Of approximately 90,000 distinct CDR3 sequences listed, about half were seen once; the top ten hold roughly 12%. CDR1 is SQVTM, CDR2 ANQGSEA, per germline. Trimming shortened V by 1 base and J by 6 bases, and 16 bases separated the two germline ends. CDR3 length: 15 amino acids. The specimen sequenced was blood. This chain links TRBV29-1 with TRBJ2-1; tentatively, D is TRBD2 (6 bases). The sequence came from a male donor with severe acne vulgaris. This CDR3 reads CSVEAISLASNEQFF. CDR3 sequence (DNA): TGCAGCGTTGAAGCAATCAGTCTAGCGAGCAATGAGCAGTTCTTC.